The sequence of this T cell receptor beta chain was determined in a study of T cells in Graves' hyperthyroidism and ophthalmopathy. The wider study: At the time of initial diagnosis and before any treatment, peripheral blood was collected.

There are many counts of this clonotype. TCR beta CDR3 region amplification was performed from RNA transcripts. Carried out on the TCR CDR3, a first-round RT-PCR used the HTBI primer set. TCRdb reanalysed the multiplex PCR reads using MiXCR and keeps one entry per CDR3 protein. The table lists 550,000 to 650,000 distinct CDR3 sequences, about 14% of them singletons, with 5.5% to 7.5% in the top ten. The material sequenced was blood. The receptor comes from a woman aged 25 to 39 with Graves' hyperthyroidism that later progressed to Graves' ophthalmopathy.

CDR3 sequence (DNA): TGTGCCAGCAGTTCGACTGGGTACGAGCAGTACTTC. This gives the protein CASSSTGYEQYF. The genes are TRBV28 and TRBJ2-7; D remains ambiguous. This CDR3 region has 12 residues. Deletions cut 4 bases from V and 4 bases from J, with 8 bases between. Germline V lookup: CDR1 MDHEN, CDR2 SYDVKM.